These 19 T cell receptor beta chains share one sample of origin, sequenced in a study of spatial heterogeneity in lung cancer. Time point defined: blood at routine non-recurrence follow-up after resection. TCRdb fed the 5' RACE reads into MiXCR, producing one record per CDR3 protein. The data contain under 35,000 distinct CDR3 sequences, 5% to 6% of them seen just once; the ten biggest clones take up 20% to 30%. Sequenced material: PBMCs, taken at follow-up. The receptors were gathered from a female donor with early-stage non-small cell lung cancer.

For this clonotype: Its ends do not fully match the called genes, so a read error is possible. The CDR3 region is CVSTDRLQETQYF. The CDR3 bases are TGCGTCAGCACCGACAGGTTACAAGAGACCCAGTACTTC. The gene calls are TRBV5-1 and TRBJ2-5; D possibly corresponds to TRBD1 (6 bases). CDR3 length equals 13 residues. The germline V gene has CDR1 SGHRS and CDR2 YFSETQ.

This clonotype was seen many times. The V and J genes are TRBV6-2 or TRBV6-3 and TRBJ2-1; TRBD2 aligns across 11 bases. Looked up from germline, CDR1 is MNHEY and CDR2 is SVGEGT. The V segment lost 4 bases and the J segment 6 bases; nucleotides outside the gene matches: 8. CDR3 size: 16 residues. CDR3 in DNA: TGTGCCAGCAGTTCCCTAGCGGGGGGTGGGTTCAATGAGCAGTTCTTC. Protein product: CASSSLAGGGFNEQFF.

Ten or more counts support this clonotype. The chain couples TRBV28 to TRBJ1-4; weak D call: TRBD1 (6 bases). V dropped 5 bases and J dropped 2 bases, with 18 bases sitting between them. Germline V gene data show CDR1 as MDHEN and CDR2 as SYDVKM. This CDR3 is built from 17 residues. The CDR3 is CASSLLDFRGTNEKLFF. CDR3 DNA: TGTGCCAGCAGTCTACTGGATTTCAGGGGTACTAATGAAAAACTGTTTTTT.

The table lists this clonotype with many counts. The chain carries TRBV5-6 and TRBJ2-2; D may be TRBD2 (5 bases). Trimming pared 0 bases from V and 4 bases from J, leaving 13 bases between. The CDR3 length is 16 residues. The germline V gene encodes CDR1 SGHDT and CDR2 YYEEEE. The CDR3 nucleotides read TGTGCCAGCAGCTTGGCCGCGGGCCTGCCCACCGGGGAGCTGTTTTTT. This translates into CASSLAAGLPTGELFF.

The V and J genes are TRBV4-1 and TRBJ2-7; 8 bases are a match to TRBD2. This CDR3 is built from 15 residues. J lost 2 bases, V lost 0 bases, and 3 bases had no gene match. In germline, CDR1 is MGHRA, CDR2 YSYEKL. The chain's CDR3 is CASSQENGGAYEQYF. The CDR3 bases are TGCGCCAGCAGCCAAGAAAACGGGGGGGCCTACGAGCAGTACTTC.

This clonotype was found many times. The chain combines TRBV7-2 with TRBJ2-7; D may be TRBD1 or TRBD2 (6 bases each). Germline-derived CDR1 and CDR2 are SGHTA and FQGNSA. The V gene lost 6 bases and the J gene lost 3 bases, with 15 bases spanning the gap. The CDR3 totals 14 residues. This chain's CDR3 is CASREQGLNYEQYF. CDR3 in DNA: TGTGCCAGCAGAGAACAGGGACTTAACTACGAGCAGTACTTC.

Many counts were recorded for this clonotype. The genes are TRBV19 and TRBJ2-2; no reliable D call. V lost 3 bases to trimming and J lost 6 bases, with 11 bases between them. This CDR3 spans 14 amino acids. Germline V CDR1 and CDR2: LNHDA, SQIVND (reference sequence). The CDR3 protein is CASSIVASSGELFF. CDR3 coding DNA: TGTGCCAGTAGTATCGTGGCTAGTTCCGGGGAGCTGTTTTTT. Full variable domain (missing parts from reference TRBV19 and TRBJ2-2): DGGITQSPKYLFRKEGQNVTLSCEQNLNHDAMYWYRQDPGQGLRLIYYSQIVNDFQKGDIAEGYSVSREKKESFPLTVTSAQKNPTAFYLCASSIVASSGELFFGEGSRLTVL.

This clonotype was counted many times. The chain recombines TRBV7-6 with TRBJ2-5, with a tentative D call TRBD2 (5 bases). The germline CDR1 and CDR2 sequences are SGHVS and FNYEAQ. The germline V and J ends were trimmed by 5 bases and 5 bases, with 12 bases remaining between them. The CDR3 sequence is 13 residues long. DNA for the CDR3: TGTGCCAGCAGCCCCGACGGGGTGGAGACCCAGTACTTC. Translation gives CASSPDGVETQYF.

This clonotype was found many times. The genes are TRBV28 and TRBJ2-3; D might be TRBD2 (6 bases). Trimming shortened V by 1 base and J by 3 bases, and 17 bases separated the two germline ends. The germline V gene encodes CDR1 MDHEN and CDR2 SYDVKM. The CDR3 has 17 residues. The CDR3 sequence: CASSLSLRGGMTDTQYF. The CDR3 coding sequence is TGTGCCAGCAGTTTATCCCTCCGCGGAGGGATGACAGATACGCAGTATTTT.

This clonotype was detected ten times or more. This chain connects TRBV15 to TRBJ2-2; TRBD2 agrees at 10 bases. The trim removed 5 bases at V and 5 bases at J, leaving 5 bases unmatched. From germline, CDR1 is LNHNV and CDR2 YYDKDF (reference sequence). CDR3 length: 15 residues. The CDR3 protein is CATSALAGATGELFF. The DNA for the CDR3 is TGTGCCACCAGCGCCCTAGCGGGGGCGACCGGGGAGCTGTTTTTT.

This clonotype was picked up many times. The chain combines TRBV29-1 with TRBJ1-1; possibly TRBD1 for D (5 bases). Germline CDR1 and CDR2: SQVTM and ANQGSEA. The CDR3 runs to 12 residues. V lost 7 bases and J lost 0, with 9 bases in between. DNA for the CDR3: TGCAGCGGGATGACAGTGAACACTGAAGCTTTCTTT. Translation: CSGMTVNTEAFF.

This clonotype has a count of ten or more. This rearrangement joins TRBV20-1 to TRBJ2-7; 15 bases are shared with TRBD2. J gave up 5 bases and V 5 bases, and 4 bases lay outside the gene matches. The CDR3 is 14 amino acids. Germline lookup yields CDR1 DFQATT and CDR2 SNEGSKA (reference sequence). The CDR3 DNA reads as TGCAGTGCTGGCGGGACTAGCGGGAGGCACGAGCAGTACTTC. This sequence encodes CSAGGTSGRHEQYF.

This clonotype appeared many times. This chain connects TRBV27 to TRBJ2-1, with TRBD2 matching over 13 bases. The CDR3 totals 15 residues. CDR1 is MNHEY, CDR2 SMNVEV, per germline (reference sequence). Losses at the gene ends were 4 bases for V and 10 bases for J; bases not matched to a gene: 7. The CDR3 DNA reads TGTGCCAGCAGTTCCAGACTAGCGGGGGGCCGGGAGCAGTTCTTC. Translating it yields CASSSRLAGGREQFF.

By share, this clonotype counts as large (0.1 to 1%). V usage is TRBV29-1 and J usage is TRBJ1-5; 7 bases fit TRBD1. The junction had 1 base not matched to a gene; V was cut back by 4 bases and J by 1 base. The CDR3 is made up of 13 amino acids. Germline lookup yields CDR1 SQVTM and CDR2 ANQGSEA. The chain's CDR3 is CSVAGGSNQPQHF. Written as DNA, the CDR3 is TGCAGCGTTGCAGGGGGAAGCAATCAGCCCCAGCATTTT.

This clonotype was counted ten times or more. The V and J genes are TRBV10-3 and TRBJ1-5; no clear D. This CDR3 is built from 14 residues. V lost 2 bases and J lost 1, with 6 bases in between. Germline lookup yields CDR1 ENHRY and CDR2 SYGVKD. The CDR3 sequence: CAISELGSNQPQHF. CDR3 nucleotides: TGTGCCATCAGTGAGCTAGGGAGCAATCAGCCCCAGCATTTT.

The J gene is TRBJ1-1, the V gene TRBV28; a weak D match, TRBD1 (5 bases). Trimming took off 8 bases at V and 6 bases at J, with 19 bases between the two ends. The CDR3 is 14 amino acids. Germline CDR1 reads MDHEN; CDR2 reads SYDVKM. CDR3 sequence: CASRPQGEYPEAFF. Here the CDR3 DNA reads TGTGCCAGCCGCCCGCAGGGAGAGTACCCTGAAGCTTTCTTT.

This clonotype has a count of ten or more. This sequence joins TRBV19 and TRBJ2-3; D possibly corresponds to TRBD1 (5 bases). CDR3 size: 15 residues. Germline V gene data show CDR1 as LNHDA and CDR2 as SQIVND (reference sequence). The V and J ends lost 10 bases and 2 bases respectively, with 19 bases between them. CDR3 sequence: CAILTRALLTDTQYF. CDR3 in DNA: TGTGCCATCCTAACCAGGGCTCTCCTCACAGATACGCAGTATTTT. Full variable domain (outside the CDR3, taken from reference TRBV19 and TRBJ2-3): DGGITQSPKYLFRKEGQNVTLSCEQNLNHDAMYWYRQDPGQGLRLIYYSQIVNDFQKGDIAEGYSVSREKKESFPLTVTSAQKNPTAFYLCAILTRALLTDTQYFGPGTRLTVL.

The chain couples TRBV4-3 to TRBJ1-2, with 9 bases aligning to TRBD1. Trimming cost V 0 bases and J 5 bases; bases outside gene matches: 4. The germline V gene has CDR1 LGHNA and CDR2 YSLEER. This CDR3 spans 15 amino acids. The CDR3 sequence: CASSQDQTGGYGYTF. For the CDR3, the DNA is TGCGCCAGCAGCCAAGATCAGACAGGGGGGTATGGCTACACCTTC.

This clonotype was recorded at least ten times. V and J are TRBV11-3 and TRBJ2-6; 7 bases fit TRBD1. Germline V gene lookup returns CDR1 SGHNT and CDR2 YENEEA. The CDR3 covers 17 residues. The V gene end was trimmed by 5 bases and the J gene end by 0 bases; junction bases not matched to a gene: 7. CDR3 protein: CASSPGQAISGANVLTF. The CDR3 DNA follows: TGTGCCAGCAGCCCCGGACAGGCAATCTCTGGGGCCAACGTCCTGACTTTC.